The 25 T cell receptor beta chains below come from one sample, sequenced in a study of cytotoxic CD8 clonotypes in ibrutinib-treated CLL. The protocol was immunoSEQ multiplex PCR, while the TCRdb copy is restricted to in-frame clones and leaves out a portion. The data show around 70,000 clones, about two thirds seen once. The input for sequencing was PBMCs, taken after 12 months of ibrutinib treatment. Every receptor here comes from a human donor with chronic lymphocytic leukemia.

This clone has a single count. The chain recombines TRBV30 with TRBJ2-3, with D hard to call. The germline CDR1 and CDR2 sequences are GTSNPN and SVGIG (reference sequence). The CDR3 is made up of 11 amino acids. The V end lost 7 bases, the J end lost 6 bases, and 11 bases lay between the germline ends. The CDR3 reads CAFPMGDTQYF. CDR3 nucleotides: TGTGCCTTCCCGATGGGGGATACGCAGTATTTT.

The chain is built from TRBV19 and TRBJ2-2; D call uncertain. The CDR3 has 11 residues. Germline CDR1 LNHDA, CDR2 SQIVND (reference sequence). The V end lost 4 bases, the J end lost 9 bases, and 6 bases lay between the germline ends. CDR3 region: CASSSAWELFF. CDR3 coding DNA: TGTGCCAGTAGTAGCGCATGGGAGCTGTTTTTT.

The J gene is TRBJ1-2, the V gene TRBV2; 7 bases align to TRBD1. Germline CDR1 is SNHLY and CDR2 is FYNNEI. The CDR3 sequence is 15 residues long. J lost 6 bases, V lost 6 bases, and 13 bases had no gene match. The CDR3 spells CASSPGGTASHGYTF. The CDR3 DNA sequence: TGTGCCAGCAGCCCAGGTGGGACAGCGTCTCATGGCTACACCTTC. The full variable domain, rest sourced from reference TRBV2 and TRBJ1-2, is EPEVTQTPSHQVTQMGQEVILRCVPISNHLYFYWYRQILGQKVEFLVSFYNNEISEKSEIFDDQFSVERPDGSNFTLKIRSTKLEDSAMYFCASSPGGTASHGYTFGSGTRLTVV.

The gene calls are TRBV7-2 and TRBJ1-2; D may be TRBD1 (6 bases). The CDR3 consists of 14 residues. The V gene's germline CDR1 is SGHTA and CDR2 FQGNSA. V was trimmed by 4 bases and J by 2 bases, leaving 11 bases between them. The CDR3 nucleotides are TGTGCCAGCAGCTCCGGACAGTGGAACTATGGCTACACCTTC. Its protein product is CASSSGQWNYGYTF.

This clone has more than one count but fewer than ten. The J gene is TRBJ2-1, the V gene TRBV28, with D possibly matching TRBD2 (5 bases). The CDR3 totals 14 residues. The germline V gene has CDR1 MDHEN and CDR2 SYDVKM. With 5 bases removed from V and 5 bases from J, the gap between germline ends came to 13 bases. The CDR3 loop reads CASSLPWGDNEQFF. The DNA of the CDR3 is TGTGCCAGCAGTCTTCCGTGGGGAGACAATGAGCAGTTCTTC.

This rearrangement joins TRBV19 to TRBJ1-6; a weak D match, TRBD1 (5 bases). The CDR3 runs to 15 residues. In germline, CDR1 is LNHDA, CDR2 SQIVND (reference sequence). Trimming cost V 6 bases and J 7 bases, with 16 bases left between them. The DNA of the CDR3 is TGTGCCAGTAGCCCGATCCAGGGCTTAAATTCACCCCTCCACTTT. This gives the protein CASSPIQGLNSPLHF.

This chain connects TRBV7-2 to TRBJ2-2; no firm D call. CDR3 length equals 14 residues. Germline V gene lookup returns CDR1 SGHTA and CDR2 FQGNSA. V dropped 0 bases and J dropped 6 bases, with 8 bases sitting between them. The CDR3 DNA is TGTGCCAGCAGCTTAGCATCCAGTGCCGGGGAGCTGTTTTTT. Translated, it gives CASSLASSAGELFF.

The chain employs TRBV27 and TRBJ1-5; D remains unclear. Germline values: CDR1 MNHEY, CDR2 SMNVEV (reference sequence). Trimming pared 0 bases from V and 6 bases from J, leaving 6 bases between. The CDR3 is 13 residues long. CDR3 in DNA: TGTGCCAGCAGTTTATCCACCAGTCAGCCCCAGCATTTT. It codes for CASSLSTSQPQHF.

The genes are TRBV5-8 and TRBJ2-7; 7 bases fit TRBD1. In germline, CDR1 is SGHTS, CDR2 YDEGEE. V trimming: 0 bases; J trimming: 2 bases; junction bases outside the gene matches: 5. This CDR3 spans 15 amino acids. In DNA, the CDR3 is TGTGCCAGCAGCTTGGGTGACAGGGTTGCCTACGAGCAGTACTTC. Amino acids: CASSLGDRVAYEQYF.

The CDR3 nucleotides are TGTGCCAGCAGCTCATCCTCCGGGGGCGCTCACTACGAGCAGTACTTC. Encoded protein: CASSSSSGGAHYEQYF. The chain is built from TRBV7-9 and TRBJ2-7; the D gene could be TRBD1 or TRBD2 (6 bases each). Trimming pared 4 bases from V and 3 bases from J, leaving 19 bases between. Germline V gene sequence: CDR1 SEHNR, CDR2 FQNEAQ (reference sequence). The CDR3 spans 16 residues.

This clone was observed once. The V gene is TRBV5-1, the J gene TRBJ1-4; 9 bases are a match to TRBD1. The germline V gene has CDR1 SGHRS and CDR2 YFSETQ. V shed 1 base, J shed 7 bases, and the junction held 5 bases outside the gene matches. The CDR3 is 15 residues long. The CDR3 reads CASSLSSDRGEKLFF. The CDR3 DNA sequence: TGCGCCAGCAGCTTGAGTTCGGACAGGGGTGAAAAACTGTTTTTT.

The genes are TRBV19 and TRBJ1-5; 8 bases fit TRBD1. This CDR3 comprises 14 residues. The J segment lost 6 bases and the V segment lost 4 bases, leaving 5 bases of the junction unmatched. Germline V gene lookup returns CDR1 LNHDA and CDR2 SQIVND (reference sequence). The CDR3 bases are TGTGCCAGTAGTAGGACAGGGTATGTTCAGCCCCAGCATTTT. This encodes CASSRTGYVQPQHF.

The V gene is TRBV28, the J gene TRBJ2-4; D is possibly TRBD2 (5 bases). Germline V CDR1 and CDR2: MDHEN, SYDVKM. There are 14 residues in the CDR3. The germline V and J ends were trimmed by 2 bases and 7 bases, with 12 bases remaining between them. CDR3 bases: TGTGCCAGCAGTTTAGAGGGTTTGTGGAACATTCAGTACTTC. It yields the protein CASSLEGLWNIQYF.

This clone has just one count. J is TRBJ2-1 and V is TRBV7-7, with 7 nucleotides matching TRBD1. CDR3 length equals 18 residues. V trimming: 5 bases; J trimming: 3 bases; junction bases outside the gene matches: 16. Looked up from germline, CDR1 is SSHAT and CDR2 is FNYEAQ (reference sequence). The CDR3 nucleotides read TGTGCCAGCAGCCCCGAACCCACCGGGACAGCTTTCTACAATGAGCAGTTCTTC. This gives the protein CASSPEPTGTAFYNEQFF.

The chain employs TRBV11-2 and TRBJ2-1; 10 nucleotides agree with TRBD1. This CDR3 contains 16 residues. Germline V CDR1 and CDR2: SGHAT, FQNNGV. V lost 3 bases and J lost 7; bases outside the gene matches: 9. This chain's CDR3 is CASSFEGTGVGNEQFF. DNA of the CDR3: TGTGCCAGCAGCTTCGAAGGGACAGGGGTTGGGAATGAGCAGTTCTTC.

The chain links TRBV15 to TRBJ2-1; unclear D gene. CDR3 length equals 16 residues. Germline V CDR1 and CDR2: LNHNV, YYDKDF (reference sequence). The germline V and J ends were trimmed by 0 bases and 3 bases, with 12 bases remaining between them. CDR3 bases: TGTGCCACCAGCAGAGATCTGGGTATGCTCTACAATGAGCAGTTCTTC. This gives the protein CATSRDLGMLYNEQFF.

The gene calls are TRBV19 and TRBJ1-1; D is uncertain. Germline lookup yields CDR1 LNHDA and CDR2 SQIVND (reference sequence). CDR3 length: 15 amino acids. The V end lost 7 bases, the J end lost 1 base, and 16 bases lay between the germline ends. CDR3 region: CASTPQGRRNTEAFF. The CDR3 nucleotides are TGTGCCAGTACCCCACAAGGGAGGCGGAACACTGAAGCTTTCTTT.

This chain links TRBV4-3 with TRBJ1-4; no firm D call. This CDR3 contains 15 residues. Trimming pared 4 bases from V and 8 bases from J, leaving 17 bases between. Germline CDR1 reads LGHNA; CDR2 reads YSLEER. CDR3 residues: CASSREPNSGEKLFF. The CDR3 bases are TGCGCCAGCAGCCGCGAACCCAATTCGGGGGAAAAACTGTTTTTT.

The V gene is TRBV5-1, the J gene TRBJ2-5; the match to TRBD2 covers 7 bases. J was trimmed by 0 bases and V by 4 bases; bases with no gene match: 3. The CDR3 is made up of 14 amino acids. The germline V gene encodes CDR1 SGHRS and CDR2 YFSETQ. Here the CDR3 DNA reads TGCGCCAGCAGCGGAGGGACTAACCAAGAGACCCAGTACTTC. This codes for CASSGGTNQETQYF.

The CDR3 reads CASSTGQGAGEQYF. DNA for the CDR3: TGTGCCAGCAGCACGGGACAGGGGGCCGGCGAGCAGTACTTC. The chain is built from TRBV7-2 and TRBJ2-7; 12 nucleotides agree with TRBD1. The CDR3 has 14 amino acids. J was trimmed by 6 bases and V by 5 bases; bases with no gene match: 5. Germline V gives CDR1 SGHTA, CDR2 FQGNSA.

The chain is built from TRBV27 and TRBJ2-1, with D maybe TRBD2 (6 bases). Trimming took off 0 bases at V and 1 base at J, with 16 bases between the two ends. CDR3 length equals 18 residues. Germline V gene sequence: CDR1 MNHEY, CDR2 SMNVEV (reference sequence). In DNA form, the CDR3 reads TGTGCCAGCAGTTTATCGTTCGTGGGACTTTGGTCCTACAATGAGCAGTTCTTC. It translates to CASSLSFVGLWSYNEQFF.

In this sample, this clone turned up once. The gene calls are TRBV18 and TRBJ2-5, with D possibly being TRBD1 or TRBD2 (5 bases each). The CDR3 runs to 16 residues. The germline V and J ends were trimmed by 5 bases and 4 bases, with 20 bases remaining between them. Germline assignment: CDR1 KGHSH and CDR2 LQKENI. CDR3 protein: CASSFDSGTGRETQYF. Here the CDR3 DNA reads TGTGCCAGCTCATTTGATTCAGGGACGGGCAGAGAGACCCAGTACTTC.

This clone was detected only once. In nucleotides, the CDR3 is TGCAGCGTTTTACGGGGCAATGAGCAGTTCTTC. Translating gives CSVLRGNEQFF. The chain uses TRBV29-1 and TRBJ2-1, with D maybe TRBD2 (5 bases). V was clipped by 5 bases and J by 6 bases, with 8 bases between them. Germline values: CDR1 SQVTM, CDR2 ANQGSEA. The CDR3 loop spans 11 amino acids.

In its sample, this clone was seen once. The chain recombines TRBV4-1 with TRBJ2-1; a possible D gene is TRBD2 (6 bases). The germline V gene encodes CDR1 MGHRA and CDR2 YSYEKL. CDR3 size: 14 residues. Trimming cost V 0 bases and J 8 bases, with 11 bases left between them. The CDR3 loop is CASSQELALDEQFF. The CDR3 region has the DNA TGCGCCAGCAGCCAAGAACTAGCTCTTGATGAGCAGTTCTTC.

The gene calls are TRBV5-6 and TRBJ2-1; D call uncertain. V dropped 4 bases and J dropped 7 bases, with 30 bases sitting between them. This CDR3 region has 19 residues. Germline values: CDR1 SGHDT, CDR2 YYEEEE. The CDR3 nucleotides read TGTGCCAGCAGCCCCCGACCGGGCCCAGGAAGGCGGTGGAAGAATGAGCAGTTCTTC. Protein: CASSPRPGPGRRWKNEQFF.